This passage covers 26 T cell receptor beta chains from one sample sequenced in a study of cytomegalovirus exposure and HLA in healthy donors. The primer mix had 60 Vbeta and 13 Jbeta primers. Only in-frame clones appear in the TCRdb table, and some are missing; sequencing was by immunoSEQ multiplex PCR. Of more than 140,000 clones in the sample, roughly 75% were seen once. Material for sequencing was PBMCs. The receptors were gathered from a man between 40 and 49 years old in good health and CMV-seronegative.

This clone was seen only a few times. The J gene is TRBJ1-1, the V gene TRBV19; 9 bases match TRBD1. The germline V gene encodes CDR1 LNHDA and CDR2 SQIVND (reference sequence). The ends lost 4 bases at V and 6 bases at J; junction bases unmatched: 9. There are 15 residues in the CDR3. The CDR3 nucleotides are TGTGCCAGTAGTACGACGGACAGGGGTTTCGCTGAAGCTTTCTTT. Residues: CASSTTDRGFAEAFF.

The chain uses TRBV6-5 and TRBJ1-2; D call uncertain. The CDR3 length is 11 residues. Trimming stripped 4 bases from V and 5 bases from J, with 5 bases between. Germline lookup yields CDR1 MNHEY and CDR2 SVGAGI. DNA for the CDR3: TGTGCCAGCAGTTCGTCTTATGGCTACACCTTC. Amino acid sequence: CASSSSYGYTF.

CDR3 amino acids: CASSLVGRGPLQPQHF. In nucleotides, the CDR3 is TGTGCCAGCAGCTTGGTAGGTAGGGGTCCTCTGCAGCCCCAGCATTTT. The chain combines TRBV5-8 with TRBJ1-5; possibly TRBD1 for D (5 bases). The CDR3 is made up of 16 amino acids. Germline lookup yields CDR1 SGHTS and CDR2 YDEGEE. With 0 bases removed from V and 7 bases from J, the gap between germline ends came to 17 bases.

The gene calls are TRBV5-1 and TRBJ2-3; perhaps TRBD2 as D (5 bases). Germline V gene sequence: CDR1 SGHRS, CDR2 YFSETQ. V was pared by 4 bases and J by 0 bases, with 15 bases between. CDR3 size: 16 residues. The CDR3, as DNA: TGCGCCAGCAGCACTGGACTGGCTGGTAGCACAGATACGCAGTATTTT. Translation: CASSTGLAGSTDTQYF.

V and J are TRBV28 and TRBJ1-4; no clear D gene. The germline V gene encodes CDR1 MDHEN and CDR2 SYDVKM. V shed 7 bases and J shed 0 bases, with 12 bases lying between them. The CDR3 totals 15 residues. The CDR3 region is CASTRTGATNEKLFF. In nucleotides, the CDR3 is TGTGCCAGCACCCGGACCGGGGCAACTAATGAAAAACTGTTTTTT.

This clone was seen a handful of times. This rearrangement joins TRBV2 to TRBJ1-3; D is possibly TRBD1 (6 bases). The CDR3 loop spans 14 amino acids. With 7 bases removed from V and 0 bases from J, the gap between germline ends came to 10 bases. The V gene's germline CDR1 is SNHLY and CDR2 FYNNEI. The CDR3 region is CASTLGHSGNTIYF. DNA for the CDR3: TGTGCCAGCACCTTGGGACACTCTGGAAACACCATATATTTT. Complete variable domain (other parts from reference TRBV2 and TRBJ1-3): EPEVTQTPSHQVTQMGQEVILRCVPISNHLYFYWYRQILGQKVEFLVSFYNNEISEKSEIFDDQFSVERPDGSNFTLKIRSTKLEDSAMYFCASTLGHSGNTIYFGEGSWLTVV.

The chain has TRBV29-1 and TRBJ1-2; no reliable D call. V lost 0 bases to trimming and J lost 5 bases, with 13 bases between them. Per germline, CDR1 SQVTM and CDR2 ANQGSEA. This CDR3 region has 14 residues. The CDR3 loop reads CSVEDRGVAYGYTF. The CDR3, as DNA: TGCAGCGTTGAAGATCGCGGAGTCGCTTATGGCTACACCTTC.

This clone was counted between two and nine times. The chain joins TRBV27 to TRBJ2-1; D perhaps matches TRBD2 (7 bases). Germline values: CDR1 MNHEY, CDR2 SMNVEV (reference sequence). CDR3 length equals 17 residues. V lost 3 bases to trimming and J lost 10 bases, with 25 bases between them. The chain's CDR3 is CASSFITAGAGYREQFF. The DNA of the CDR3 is TGTGCCAGCAGTTTTATCACCGCGGGGGCCGGTTATAGGGAGCAGTTCTTC.

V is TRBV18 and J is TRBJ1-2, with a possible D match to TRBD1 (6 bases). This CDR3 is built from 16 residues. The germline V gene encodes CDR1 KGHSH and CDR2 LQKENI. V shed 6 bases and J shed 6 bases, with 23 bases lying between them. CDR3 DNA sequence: TGTGCCAGCTCGCATTATGGCATACAGGGAGAAGATGGCTACACCTTC. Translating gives CASSHYGIQGEDGYTF.

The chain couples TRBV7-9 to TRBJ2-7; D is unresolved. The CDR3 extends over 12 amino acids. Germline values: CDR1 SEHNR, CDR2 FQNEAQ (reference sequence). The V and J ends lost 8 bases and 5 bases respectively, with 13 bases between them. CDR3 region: CASVVLKNEQYF. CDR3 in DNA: TGTGCCAGCGTCGTCCTAAAGAACGAGCAGTACTTC.

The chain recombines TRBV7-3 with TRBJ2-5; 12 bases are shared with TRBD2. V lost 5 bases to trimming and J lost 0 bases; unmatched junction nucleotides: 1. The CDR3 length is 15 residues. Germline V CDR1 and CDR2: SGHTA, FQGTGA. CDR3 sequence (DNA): TGTGCCAGCAGCCGACTAGCGGGGGACCAAGAGACCCAGTACTTC. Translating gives CASSRLAGDQETQYF.

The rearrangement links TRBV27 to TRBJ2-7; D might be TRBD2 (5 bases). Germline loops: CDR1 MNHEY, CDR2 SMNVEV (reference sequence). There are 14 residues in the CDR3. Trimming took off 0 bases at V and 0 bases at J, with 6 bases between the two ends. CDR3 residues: CASSLSGSSYEQYF. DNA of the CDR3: TGTGCCAGCAGTTTATCAGGGAGCTCCTACGAGCAGTACTTC.

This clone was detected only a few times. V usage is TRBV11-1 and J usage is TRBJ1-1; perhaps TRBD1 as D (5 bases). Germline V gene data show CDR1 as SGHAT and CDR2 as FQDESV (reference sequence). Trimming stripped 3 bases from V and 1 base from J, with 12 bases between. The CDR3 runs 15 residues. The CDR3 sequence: CASSFGALENTEAFF. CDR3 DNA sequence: TGTGCCAGCAGCTTTGGGGCTTTGGAGAACACTGAAGCTTTCTTT.

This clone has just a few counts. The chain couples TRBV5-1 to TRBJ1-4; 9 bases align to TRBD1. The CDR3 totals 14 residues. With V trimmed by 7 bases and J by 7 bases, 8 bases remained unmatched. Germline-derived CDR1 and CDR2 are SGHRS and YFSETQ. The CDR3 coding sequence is TGCGCCAGCGCCAGGGACAGGGAAGGTGAAAAACTGTTTTTT. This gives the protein CASARDREGEKLFF.

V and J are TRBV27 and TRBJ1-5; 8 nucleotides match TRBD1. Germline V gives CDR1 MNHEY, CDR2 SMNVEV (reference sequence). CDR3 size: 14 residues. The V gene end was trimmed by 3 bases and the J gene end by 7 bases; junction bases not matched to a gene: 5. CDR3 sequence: CASSFQGAGQPQHF. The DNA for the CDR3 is TGTGCCAGCAGTTTCCAGGGGGCGGGGCAGCCCCAGCATTTT.

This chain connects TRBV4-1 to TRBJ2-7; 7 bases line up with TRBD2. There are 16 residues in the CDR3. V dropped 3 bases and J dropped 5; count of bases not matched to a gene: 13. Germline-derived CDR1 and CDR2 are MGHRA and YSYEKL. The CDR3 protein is CASSQGGTERNHEQYF. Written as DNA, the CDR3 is TGCGCCAGCAGCCAGGGAGGGACGGAGAGGAACCACGAGCAGTACTTC.

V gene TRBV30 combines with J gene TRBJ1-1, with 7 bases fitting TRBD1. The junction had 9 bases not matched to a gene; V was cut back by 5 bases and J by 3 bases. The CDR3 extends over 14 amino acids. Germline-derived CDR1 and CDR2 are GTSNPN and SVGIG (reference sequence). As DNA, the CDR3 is TGTGCCTGGGCCACCGGGCAGGGGGACACTGAAGCTTTCTTT. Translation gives CAWATGQGDTEAFF.

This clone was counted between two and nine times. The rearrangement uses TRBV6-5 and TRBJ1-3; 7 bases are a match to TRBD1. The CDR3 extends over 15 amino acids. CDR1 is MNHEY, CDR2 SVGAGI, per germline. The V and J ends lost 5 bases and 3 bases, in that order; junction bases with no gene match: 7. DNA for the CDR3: TGTGCCAGCAGTAGTGCAGGGGGAGATGGAAACACCATATATTTT. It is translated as CASSSAGGDGNTIYF.

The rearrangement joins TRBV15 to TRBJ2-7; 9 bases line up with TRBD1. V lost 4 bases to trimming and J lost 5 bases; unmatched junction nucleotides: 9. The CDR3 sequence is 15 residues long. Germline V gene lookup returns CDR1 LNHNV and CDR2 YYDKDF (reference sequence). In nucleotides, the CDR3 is TGTGCCACCAGCAAAGAGGGACAGGGCCCCCACGAGCAGTACTTC. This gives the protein CATSKEGQGPHEQYF.

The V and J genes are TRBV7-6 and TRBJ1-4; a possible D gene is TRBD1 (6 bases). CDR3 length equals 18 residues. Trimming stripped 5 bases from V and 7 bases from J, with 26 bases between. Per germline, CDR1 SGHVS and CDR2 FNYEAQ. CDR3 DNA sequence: TGTGCCAGCAGCCCTCGACAAGGGGGGGCGCGAGCCGGTGAAAAACTGTTTTTT. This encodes CASSPRQGGARAGEKLFF.

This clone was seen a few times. The CDR3 nucleotides are TGTGCCAGCAGTGGTTGGCGCCAGGGGGACACTGAAGCTTTCTTT. This encodes CASSGWRQGDTEAFF. This chain links TRBV2 with TRBJ1-1; 7 bases are a match to TRBD1. The CDR3 has 15 amino acids. V shed 4 bases, J shed 3 bases, and the junction held 8 bases outside the gene matches. The germline V gene has CDR1 SNHLY and CDR2 FYNNEI.

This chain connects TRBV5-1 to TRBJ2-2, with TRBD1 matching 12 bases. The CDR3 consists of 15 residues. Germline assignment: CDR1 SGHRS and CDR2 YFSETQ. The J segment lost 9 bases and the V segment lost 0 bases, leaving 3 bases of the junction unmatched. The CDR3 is CASSLEGQGARELFF. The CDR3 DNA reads TGCGCCAGCAGCTTGGAGGGACAGGGGGCTCGGGAGCTGTTTTTT.

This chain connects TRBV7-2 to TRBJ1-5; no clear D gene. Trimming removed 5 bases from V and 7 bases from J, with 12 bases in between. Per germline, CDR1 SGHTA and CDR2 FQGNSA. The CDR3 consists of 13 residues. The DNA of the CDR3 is TGTGCCAGCAGCAACACAGTAAACCAGCCCCAGCATTTT. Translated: CASSNTVNQPQHF.

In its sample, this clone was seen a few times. DNA of the CDR3: TGTGCCAGCAGCCCAACCTCGACAGGCTCCTACGAGCAGTACTTC. It translates to CASSPTSTGSYEQYF. The genes are TRBV7-2 and TRBJ2-7; tentatively, D is TRBD1 (6 bases). V was pared by 5 bases and J by 0 bases, with 14 bases between. Germline CDR1 SGHTA, CDR2 FQGNSA. The CDR3 totals 15 residues.

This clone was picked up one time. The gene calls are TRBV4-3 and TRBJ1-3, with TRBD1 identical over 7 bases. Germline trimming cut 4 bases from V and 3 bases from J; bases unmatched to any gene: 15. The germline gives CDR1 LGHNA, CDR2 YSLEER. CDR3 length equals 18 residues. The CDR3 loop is CASSLRTGGFGGGNTIYF. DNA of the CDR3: TGCGCCAGCAGCCTACGGACAGGCGGTTTTGGCGGTGGAAACACCATATATTTT.

The DNA of the CDR3 is TGTGCCAGTAGTATAGGGGGCGGCGGGGTTCAGCCCCAGCATTTT. It codes for CASSIGGGGVQPQHF. The gene calls are TRBV19 and TRBJ1-5, with D perhaps TRBD1 (5 bases). Trimming removed 1 base at V and 6 bases at J, with 13 bases between. The CDR3 is 15 amino acids. Per the germline V gene, CDR1 is LNHDA and CDR2 is SQIVND (reference sequence).